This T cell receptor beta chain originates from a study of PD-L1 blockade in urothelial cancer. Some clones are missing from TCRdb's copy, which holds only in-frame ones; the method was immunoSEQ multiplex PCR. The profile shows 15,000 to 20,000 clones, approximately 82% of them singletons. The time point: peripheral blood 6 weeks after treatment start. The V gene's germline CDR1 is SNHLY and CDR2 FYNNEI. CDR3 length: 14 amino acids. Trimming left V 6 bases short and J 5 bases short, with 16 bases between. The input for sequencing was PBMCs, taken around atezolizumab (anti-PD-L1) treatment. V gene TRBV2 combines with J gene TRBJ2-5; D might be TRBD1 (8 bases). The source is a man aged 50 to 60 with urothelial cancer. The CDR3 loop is CASSLDRGGETQYF. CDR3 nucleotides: TGTGCCAGCAGCTTAGACAGGGGAGGGGAGACCCAGTACTTC.